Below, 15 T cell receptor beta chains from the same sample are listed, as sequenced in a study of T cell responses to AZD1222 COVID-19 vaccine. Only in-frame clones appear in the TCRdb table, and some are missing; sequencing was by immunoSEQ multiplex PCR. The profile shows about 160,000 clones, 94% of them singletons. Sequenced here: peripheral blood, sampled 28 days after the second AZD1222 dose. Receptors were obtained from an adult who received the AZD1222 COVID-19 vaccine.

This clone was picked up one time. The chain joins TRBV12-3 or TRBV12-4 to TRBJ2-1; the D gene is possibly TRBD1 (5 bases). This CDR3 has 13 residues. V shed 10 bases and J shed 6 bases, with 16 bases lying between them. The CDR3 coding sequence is TGTGCCAATTCTCAAGGGGTAGCCAATGAGCAGTTCTTC. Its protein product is CANSQGVANEQFF.

Here the CDR3 reads CASSQDEGPEYNEQFF. CDR3 in DNA: TGCGCCAGCAGCCAAGATGAAGGCCCGGAGTACAATGAGCAGTTCTTC. The chain is built from TRBV4-3 and TRBJ2-1; D is unresolved. Trimming removed 0 bases from V and 4 bases from J, with 13 bases in between. CDR1 and CDR2 from the germline V gene are LGHNA and YSLEER. This CDR3 is 16 amino acids long.

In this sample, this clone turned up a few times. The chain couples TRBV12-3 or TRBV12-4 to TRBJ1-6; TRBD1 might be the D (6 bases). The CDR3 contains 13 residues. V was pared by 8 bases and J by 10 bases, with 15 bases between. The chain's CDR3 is CASADSFRSPLHF. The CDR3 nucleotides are TGTGCCAGCGCGGACAGCTTTAGATCACCCCTCCACTTT.

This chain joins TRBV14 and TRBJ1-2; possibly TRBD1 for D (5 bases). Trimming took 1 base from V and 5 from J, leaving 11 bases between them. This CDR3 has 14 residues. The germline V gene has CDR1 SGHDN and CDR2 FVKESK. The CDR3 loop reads CASSQGVAGYGYTF. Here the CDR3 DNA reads TGTGCCAGCAGCCAAGGCGTTGCAGGGTATGGCTACACCTTC.

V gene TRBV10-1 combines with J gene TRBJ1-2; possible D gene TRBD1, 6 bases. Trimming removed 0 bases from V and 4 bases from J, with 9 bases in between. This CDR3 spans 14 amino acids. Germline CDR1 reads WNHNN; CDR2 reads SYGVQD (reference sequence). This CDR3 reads CASSESKGGYGYTF. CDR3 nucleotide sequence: TGCGCCAGCAGTGAGTCGAAAGGGGGCTATGGCTACACCTTC.

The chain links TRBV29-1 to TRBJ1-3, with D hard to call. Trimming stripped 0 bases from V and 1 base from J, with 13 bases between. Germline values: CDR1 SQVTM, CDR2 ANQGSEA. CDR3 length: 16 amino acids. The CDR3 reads CSVEDRQSPSGNTIYF. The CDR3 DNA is TGCAGCGTTGAAGATCGCCAGAGCCCTTCTGGAAACACCATATATTTT.

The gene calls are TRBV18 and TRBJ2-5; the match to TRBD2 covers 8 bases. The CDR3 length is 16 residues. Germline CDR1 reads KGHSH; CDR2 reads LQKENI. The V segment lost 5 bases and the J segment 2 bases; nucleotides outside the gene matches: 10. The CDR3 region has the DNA TGTGCCAGCTCATCGCAATTAGCGGGATCACAAGAGACCCAGTACTTC. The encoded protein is CASSSQLAGSQETQYF.

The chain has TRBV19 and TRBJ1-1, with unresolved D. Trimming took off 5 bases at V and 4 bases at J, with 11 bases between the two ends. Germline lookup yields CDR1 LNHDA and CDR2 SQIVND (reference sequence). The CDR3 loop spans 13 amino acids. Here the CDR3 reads CASSWDYGTEAFF. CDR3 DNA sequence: TGTGCCAGTAGTTGGGATTATGGCACTGAAGCTTTCTTT. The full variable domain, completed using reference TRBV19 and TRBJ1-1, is DGGITQSPKYLFRKEGQNVTLSCEQNLNHDAMYWYRQDPGQGLRLIYYSQIVNDFQKGDIAEGYSVSREKKESFPLTVTSAQKNPTAFYLCASSWDYGTEAFFGQGTRLTVV.

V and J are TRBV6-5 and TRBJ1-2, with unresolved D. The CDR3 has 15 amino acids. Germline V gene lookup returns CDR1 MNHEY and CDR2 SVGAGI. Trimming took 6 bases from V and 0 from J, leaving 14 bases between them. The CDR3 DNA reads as TGTGCCAGCAGAGTTCTTTCTATTACTAACTATGGCTACACCTTC. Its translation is CASRVLSITNYGYTF.

CDR3 in amino acids: CASSEGRTSGWLQETQYF. CDR3 nucleotides: TGTGCCAGCAGTGAAGGAAGGACTAGCGGGTGGCTCCAAGAGACCCAGTACTTC. The chain has TRBV6-1 and TRBJ2-5, with TRBD2 matching 11 bases. Trimming removed 1 base from V and 1 base from J; junction bases left unmatched: 8. The length of the CDR3 is 18 residues. From germline, CDR1 is MNHNS and CDR2 SASEGT.

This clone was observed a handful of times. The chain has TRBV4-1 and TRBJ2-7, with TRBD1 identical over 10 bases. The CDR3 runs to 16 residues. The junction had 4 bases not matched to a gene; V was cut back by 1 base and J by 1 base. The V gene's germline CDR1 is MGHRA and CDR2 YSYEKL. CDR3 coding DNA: TGCGCCAGCAGCCAAGCCGGACAGGGGGTTTCCTACGAGCAGTACTTC. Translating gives CASSQAGQGVSYEQYF.

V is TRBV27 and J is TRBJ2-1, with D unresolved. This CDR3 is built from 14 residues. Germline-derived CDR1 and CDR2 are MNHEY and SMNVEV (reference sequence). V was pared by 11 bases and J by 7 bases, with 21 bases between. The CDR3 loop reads CARLLGTPLNEQFF. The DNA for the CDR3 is TGTGCCCGCCTTTTGGGAACCCCTTTGAATGAGCAGTTCTTC.

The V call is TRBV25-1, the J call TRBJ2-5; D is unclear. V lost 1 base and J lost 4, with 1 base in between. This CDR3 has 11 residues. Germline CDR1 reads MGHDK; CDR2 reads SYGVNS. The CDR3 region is CASSESETQYF. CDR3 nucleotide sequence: TGTGCCAGCAGTGAATCAGAGACCCAGTACTTC.

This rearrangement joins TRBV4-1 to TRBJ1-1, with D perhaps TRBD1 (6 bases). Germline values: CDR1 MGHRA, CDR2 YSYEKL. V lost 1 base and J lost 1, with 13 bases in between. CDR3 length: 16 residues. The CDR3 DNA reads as TGCGCCAGCAGCCAAGCAAGGGGGGCCGAGAACACTGAAGCTTTCTTT. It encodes CASSQARGAENTEAFF.

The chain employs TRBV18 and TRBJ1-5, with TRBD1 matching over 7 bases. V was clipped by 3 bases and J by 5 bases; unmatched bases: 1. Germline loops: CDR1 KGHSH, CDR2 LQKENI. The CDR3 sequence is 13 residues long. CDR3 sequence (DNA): TGTGCCAGCTCACCCGGGACAGATCAGCCCCAGCATTTT. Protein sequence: CASSPGTDQPQHF.